Listed here are 15 T cell receptor beta chains from one sample, sequenced in a study of T cell repertoires in cytomegalovirus infection. For these TCRs, the target antigens are not known. Via MiXCR, TCRdb re-called the reads, giving one row per CDR3 protein. The data show about 770,000 distinct CDR3 sequences, about 28% seen once. Sequenced here: cultured CD8+ T cells from PBMCs, sampled from culture after CMV antigen stimulation. These receptor sequences come from a human donor in good health (CMV status not recorded). Some clones in this sample may be carry-over from other donors' samples.

This clonotype occurred many times. The rearrangement uses TRBV12-3 or TRBV12-4 and TRBJ1-5, with unresolved D. V was pared by 6 bases and J by 5 bases, with 20 bases between. The CDR3 sequence is 16 residues long. The CDR3 DNA reads as TGTGCCAGCAGCTCCCGTGGGGTCAGTGACCATCAGCCCCAGCATTTT. Protein sequence: CASSSRGVSDHQPQHF.

CDR3 DNA sequence: TGTGCCGTTCCGGGCCTTCCTTACGAGCAGTACTTC. It encodes CAVPGLPYEQYF. The rearrangement links TRBV6-6 to TRBJ2-7, with D unresolved. The CDR3 sequence is 12 residues long. Looked up from germline, CDR1 is MNHNY and CDR2 is SVGAGI (reference sequence). V lost 11 bases, J lost 4 bases, and 15 bases lay in between.

The chain has TRBV7-9 and TRBJ2-1, with 9 bases identical to TRBD2. CDR1 and CDR2 (germline): SEHNR, FQNEAQ (reference sequence). V was clipped by 11 bases and J by 4 bases; unmatched bases: 15. The CDR3 is 16 residues long. CDR3 nucleotide sequence: TGTGCCTTTGTGGAGGTTAGCGGGGGAAATTACAATGAGCAGTTCTTC. This encodes CAFVEVSGGNYNEQFF.

This clonotype showed up just a few times. The gene calls are TRBV28 and TRBJ2-7; no clear D gene. This CDR3 has 14 amino acids. The V gene lost 4 bases and the J gene lost 4 bases, with 14 bases spanning the gap. CDR1 is MDHEN, CDR2 SYDVKM, per germline. The CDR3 region is CASSSKTDRYEQYV. CDR3 bases: TGTGCCAGCAGTTCGAAGACCGACCGGTACGAGCAGTACGTC.

In its sample, this clonotype was seen many times. The V and J genes are TRBV7-8 and TRBJ2-1, with 7 bases identical to TRBD1. CDR1 is SGHVS, CDR2 FQNEAQ, per germline. Unmatched junction bases numbered 12, after V lost 5 bases and J lost 2 bases. The CDR3 runs to 17 residues. DNA of the CDR3: TGTGCCAGCAGCCCTAACCTCGACAGGGATCCCTACAATGAGCAGTTCTTC. Amino acid sequence: CASSPNLDRDPYNEQFF.

The chain employs TRBV27 and TRBJ2-3, with 8 bases aligning to TRBD2. The J segment lost 1 base and the V segment lost 5 bases, leaving 5 bases of the junction unmatched. This CDR3 contains 15 residues. Per germline, CDR1 MNHEY and CDR2 SMNVEV (reference sequence). The CDR3 DNA sequence: TGTGCCAGCAGTATCAAGACTAGCGGCACAGATACGCAGTATTTT. Encoded protein: CASSIKTSGTDTQYF.

V gene TRBV2 combines with J gene TRBJ2-1; D not resolved. Germline CDR1 SNHLY, CDR2 FYNNEI. The CDR3 is 12 amino acids. The V gene lost 2 bases and the J gene lost 7 bases, with 6 bases spanning the gap. DNA for the CDR3: TGTGCCAGCAGTGAAAGTGCTAATGAGCAGTTCTTC. Its protein product is CASSESANEQFF.

This chain joins TRBV28 and TRBJ1-1; D not resolved. This CDR3 spans 14 amino acids. The germline CDR1 and CDR2 sequences are MDHEN and SYDVKM. V lost 2 bases and J lost 4, with 11 bases in between. CDR3 coding DNA: TGTGCCAGCAGTTTAGACTGGATGGGCACTGAAGCTTTCTTT. This gives the protein CASSLDWMGTEAFF.

This clonotype was seen a handful of times. This chain links TRBV27 with TRBJ2-1; 9 positions agree with TRBD2. Germline CDR1 is MNHEY and CDR2 is SMNVEV (reference sequence). The CDR3 runs to 19 residues. Trimming took 6 bases from V and 2 from J; bases not matched to a gene: 17. CDR3 loop: CASRAGTSSGNGTYNEQFF. Written as DNA, the CDR3 is TGTGCCAGCAGAGCCGGGACTAGCTCCGGAAATGGCACCTACAATGAGCAGTTCTTC.

This clonotype showed up just a few times. The rearrangement joins TRBV15 to TRBJ2-6; D gene ambiguous. CDR1 is LNHNV, CDR2 YYDKDF, per germline (reference sequence). There are 12 residues in the CDR3. Trimming removed 7 bases from V and 12 bases from J, with 13 bases in between. The CDR3 region is CATTPDGVVLTF. CDR3 DNA: TGTGCCACCACCCCCGATGGGGTCGTCCTGACTTTC.

There are a few counts of this clonotype. V gene TRBV19 combines with J gene TRBJ2-1; 8 bases match TRBD2. The germline V gene encodes CDR1 LNHDA and CDR2 SQIVND (reference sequence). Germline trimming cut 5 bases from V and 4 bases from J; bases unmatched to any gene: 7. The CDR3 sequence is 15 residues long. CDR3 coding DNA: TGTGCCAGTAGTCGGGCTAGCGGGCCTTACAATGAGCAGTTCTTC. It specifies CASSRASGPYNEQFF.

This clonotype was detected only a few times. This rearrangement joins TRBV5-4 to TRBJ1-6; D possibly corresponds to TRBD1 (5 bases). This CDR3 is 14 amino acids long. The germline gives CDR1 SGHNT, CDR2 YYREEE (reference sequence). V shed 4 bases and J shed 14 bases, with 19 bases lying between them. The CDR3, as DNA: TGTGCCAGCAGCGTCGAGGGAGGGGCGAGGGCCCTCCACTTT. It translates to CASSVEGGARALHF.

This clonotype turned up a few times. The rearrangement links TRBV27 to TRBJ2-7, with D perhaps matching TRBD1 (6 bases). The germline gives CDR1 MNHEY, CDR2 SMNVEV (reference sequence). V lost 5 bases and J lost 3, with 11 bases in between. This CDR3 comprises 13 residues. The CDR3 bases are TGTGCCAGCAGTCTGACAGGTAACTACGAGCAGTACTTC. This gives the protein CASSLTGNYEQYF.

The chain links TRBV12-3 or TRBV12-4 to TRBJ1-4, with a tentative D call TRBD1 (5 bases). V was cut by 4 bases and J by 8 bases, with 17 bases left in between. The CDR3 consists of 15 residues. The CDR3, as DNA: TGTGCCAGCAGTTCCCAGGGTAGAACGGGGGAAAAACTGTTTTTT. Translation: CASSSQGRTGEKLFF.

This clonotype was observed a few times. The chain has TRBV11-3 and TRBJ1-5; possibly TRBD1 for D (6 bases). CDR1 SGHNT and CDR2 YENEEA come from the germline V gene. The CDR3 sequence is 18 residues long. V dropped 1 base and J dropped 3 bases, with 19 bases sitting between them. CDR3 protein: CASSLGGRGLGNNQPQHF. CDR3 sequence (DNA): TGTGCCAGCAGCTTAGGTGGCAGGGGTTTGGGGAACAATCAGCCCCAGCATTTT.